This T cell receptor (beta chain) came from a study of Tregs in tolerant kidney transplant recipients. On this clone: Its antigen remains unidentified.

Study findings and constraints: Expanding Tregs on activated donor B cells appeared to best identify donor-specific TCRbeta clones.

The repertoire was sequenced with immunoSEQ multiplex PCR; TCRdb's copy has only in-frame clones and lacks some. Here the sample spans under 80,000 clones, approximately 83% being singletons. V gave up 5 bases and J gave up 3 bases; unmatched junction bases: 3. The CDR3 spans 15 residues. Germline CDR1 SGHVS, CDR2 FNYEAQ. The V call is TRBV7-6, the J call TRBJ1-4; 10 bases are shared with TRBD1. The TCR comes from a human donor who received a combined kidney and bone marrow transplant. The sequenced sample was Tregs from blood, obtained before the transplant. This CDR3 reads CASSRTGGSNEKLFF. The CDR3 DNA reads as TGTGCCAGCAGCCGGACAGGGGGGTCTAATGAAAAACTGTTTTTT.